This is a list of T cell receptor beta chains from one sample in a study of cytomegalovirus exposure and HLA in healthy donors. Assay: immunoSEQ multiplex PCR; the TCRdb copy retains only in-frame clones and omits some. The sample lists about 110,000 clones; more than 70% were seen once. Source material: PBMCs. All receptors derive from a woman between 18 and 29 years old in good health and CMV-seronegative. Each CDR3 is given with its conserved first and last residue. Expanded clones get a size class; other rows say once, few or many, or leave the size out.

CDR3: CAWSIEPETQYF
V: TRBV30
size: NA
J: TRBJ2-5

CDR3: CAWSIGTGNSPLHF
V: TRBV30
size: NA
J: TRBJ1-6

CDR3: CAVQGRPEAFF
V: TRBV2
size: NA
J: TRBJ1-1

CDR3: CASSLDRGRPEAFF
V: TRBV7-3
size: NA
J: TRBJ1-1

CDR3: CASSLAPGLSGANVLTF
V: TRBV5-1
size: NA
J: TRBJ2-6

CDR3: CASSVVVSSEQFF
V: TRBV9
size: NA
J: TRBJ2-1

CDR3: CASSYSETTANEQYF
V: TRBV6-5
size: many
J: TRBJ2-7

CDR3: CASSSQGPYGYTF
V: TRBV28
size: NA
J: TRBJ1-2

CDR3: CASSSYWGDGSYEQYF
V: TRBV6-5
size: NA
J: TRBJ2-7

CDR3: CASSYSGQKPYNEQFF
V: TRBV6-5
size: NA
J: TRBJ2-1

CDR3: CATSMGQGVDQPQHF
V: TRBV19
size: NA
J: TRBJ1-5

CDR3: CASSYPSGQANEQFF
V: TRBV5-6
size: NA
J: TRBJ2-1

CDR3: CASSEGTSGVEETQYF
V: TRBV2
size: NA
J: TRBJ2-5

CDR3: CASSEIGLAGLYEQYF
V: TRBV6-1
size: NA
J: TRBJ2-7

CDR3: CASSASPTSGYEQYF
V: TRBV9
size: NA
J: TRBJ2-7

CDR3: CASSPGSVAGGLGDTQYF
V: TRBV5-1
size: NA
J: TRBJ2-3

CDR3: CASSPGGLSYEQYF
V: TRBV5-1
size: once
J: TRBJ2-7

CDR3: CASSPNSYDALRNTIYF
V: TRBV28
size: NA
J: TRBJ1-3

CDR3: CASSEMTGRISDEQFF
V: TRBV19
size: NA
J: TRBJ2-1

CDR3: CAGKGSSTDTQYF
V: TRBV2
size: NA
J: TRBJ2-3

CDR3: CASNPLLGVGTEAFF
V: TRBV6-1
size: few
J: TRBJ1-1

CDR3: CAIRGFGEEQYF
V: TRBV10-3
size: NA
J: TRBJ2-7

CDR3: CASSSRTELAGAEQFF
V: TRBV5-1
size: few
J: TRBJ2-1

CDR3: CATRGETYEQYF
V: TRBV2
size: NA
J: TRBJ2-7

CDR3: CATSRVGQGEYTQYF
V: TRBV15
size: once
J: TRBJ2-3

CDR3: CASNRGYGSPLHF
V: TRBV19
size: NA
J: TRBJ1-6

CDR3: CASSQGNTGGGEKLFF
V: TRBV4-3
size: NA
J: TRBJ1-4

CDR3: CASSPSTRASPLHF
V: TRBV18
size: NA
J: TRBJ1-6

CDR3: CASSWGDRAGYTF
V: TRBV19
size: few
J: TRBJ1-2

CDR3: CASTDGRPGLAGAEGRNEQFF
V: TRBV10-1
size: NA
J: TRBJ2-1